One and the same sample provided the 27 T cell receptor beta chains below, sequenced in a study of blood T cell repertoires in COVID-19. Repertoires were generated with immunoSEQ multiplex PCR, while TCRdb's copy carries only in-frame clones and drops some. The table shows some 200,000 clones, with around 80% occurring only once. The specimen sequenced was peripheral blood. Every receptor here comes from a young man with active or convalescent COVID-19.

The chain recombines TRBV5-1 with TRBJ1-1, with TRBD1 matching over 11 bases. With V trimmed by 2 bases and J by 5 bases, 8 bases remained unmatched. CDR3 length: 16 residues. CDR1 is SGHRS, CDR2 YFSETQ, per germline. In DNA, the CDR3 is TGCGCCAGCAGCTTTAAGGACAGGGGGCGCCGGACTGAAGCTTTCTTT. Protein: CASSFKDRGRRTEAFF.

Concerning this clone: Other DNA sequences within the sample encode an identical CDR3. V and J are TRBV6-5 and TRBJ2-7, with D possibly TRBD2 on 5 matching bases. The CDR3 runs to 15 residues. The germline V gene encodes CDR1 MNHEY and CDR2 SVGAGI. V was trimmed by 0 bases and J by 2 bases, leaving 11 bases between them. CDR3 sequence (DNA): TGTGCCAGCAGTTACTCCCCGGACTTGACCTACGAGCAGTACTTC. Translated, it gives CASSYSPDLTYEQYF.

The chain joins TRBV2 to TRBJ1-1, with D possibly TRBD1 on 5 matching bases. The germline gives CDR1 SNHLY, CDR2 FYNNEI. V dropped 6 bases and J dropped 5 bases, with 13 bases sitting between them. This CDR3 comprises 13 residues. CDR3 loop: CASRRLQETEAFF. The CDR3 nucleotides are TGTGCCAGCAGGCGGCTACAGGAGACTGAAGCTTTCTTT.

DNA for the CDR3: TGTGCCAGCAGTGACCAAACGGGACTTTCCAATGAGCAGTTCTTC. This encodes CASSDQTGLSNEQFF. This chain uses TRBV28 with TRBJ2-1; possibly TRBD2 for D (6 bases). From germline, CDR1 is MDHEN and CDR2 SYDVKM. This CDR3 has 15 residues. V gave up 5 bases and J gave up 6 bases, with 17 bases separating them.

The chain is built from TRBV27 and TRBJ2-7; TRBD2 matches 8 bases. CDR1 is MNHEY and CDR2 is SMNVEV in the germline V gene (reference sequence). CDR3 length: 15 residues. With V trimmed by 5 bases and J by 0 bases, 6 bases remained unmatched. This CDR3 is CASSPQAGVSYEQYF. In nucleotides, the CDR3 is TGTGCCAGCAGTCCTCAAGCGGGAGTCTCCTACGAGCAGTACTTC.

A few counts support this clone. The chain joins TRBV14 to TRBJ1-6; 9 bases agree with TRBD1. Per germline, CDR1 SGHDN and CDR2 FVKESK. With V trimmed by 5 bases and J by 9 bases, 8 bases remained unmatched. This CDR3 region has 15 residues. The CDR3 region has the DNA TGTGCCAGCAGCAACAACAGGGGGCTGGCTTCACCCCTCCACTTT. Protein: CASSNNRGLASPLHF.

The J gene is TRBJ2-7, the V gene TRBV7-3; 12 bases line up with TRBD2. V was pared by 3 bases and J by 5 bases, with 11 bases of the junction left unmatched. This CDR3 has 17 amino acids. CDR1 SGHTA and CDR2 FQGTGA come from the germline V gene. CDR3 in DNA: TGTGCCAGCAGCTTTAGGCTAGCGGGGGGGCAAGCAAACGAGCAGTACGTC. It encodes CASSFRLAGGQANEQYV.

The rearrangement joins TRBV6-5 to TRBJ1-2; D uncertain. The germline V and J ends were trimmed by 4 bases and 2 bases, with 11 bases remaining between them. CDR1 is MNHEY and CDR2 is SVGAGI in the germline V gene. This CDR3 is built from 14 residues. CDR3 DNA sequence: TGTGCCAGCAGTTTCTACCGAGGGAACTATGGCTACACCTTC. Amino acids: CASSFYRGNYGYTF.

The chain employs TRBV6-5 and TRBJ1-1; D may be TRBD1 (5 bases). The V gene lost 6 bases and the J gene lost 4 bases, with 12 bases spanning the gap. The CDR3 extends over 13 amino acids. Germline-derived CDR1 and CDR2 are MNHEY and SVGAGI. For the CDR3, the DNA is TGTGCCAGCAGCAACGCTAGGGGCACTGAAGCTTTCTTT. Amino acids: CASSNARGTEAFF.

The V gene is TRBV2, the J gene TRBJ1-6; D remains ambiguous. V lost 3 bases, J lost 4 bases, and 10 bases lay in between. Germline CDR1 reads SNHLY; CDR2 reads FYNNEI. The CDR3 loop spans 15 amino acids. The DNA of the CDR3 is TGTGCCAGCAGTGAGGCTCTGACATATAATTCACCCCTCCACTTT. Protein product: CASSEALTYNSPLHF.

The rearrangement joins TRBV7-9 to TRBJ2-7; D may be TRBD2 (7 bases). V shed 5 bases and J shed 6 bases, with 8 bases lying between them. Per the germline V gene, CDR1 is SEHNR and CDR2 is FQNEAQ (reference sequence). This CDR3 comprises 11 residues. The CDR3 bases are TGTGCCAGCAGCGGGGGGGCCGAGCAGTACGTC. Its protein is CASSGGAEQYV.

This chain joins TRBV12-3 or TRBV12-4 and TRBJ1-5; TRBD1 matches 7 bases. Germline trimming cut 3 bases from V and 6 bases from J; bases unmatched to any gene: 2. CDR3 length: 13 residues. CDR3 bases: TGTGCCAGCAGTTTGACAGGGAGTCAGCCCCAGCATTTT. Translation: CASSLTGSQPQHF.

CDR3 protein: CASSQGTSRTDTQYF. CDR3 coding DNA: TGCGCCAGCAGCCAAGGGACTAGCCGCACAGATACGCAGTATTTT. The J gene is TRBJ2-3, the V gene TRBV4-1, with 8 nucleotides matching TRBD2. CDR1 MGHRA and CDR2 YSYEKL come from the germline V gene. Trimming removed 1 base from V and 1 base from J; junction bases left unmatched: 1. This CDR3 is 15 amino acids long.

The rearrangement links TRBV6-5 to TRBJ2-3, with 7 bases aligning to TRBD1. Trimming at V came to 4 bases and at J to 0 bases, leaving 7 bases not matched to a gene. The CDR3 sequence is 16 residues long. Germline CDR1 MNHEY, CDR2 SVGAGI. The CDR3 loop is CASSSPGTASTDTQYF. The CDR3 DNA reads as TGTGCCAGCAGTTCCCCCGGGACAGCGAGCACAGATACGCAGTATTTT.

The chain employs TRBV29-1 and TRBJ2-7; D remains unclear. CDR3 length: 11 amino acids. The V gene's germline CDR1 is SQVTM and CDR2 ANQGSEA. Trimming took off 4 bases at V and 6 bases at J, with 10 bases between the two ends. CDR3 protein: CSVGDTGEQYF. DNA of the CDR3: TGCAGCGTTGGTGACACTGGCGAGCAGTACTTC.

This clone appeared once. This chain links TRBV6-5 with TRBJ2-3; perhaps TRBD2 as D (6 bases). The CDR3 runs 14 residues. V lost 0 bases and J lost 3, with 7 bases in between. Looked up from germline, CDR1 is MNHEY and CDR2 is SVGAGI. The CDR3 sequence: CASSYSGGTDTQYF. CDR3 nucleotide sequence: TGTGCCAGCAGTTACTCCGGGGGTACAGATACGCAGTATTTT.

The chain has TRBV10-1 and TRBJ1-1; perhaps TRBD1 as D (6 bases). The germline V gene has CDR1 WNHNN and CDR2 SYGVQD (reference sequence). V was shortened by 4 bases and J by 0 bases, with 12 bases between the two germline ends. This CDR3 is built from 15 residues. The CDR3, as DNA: TGCGCCAGCAGTGGAGGGCGGGGGCTGAACACTGAAGCTTTCTTT. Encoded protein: CASSGGRGLNTEAFF.

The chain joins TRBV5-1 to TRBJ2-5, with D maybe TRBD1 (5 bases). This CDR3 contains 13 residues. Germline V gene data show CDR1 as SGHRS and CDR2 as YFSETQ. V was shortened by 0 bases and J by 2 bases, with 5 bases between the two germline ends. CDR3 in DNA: TGCGCCAGCAGCTTGGGGACACAAGAGACCCAGTACTTC. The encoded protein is CASSLGTQETQYF.

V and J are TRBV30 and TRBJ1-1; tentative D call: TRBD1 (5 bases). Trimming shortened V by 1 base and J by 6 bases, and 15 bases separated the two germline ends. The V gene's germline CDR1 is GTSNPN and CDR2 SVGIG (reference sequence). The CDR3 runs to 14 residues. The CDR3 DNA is TGTGCCTGGAGTGGGGGGATGGGGGGGGCTGAAGCTTTCTTT. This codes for CAWSGGMGGAEAFF.

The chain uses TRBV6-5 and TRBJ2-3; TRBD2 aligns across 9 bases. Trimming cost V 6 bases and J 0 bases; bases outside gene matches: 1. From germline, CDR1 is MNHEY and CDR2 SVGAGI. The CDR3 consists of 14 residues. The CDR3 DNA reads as TGTGCCAGCAGCGGGACTAGCAGCACAGATACGCAGTATTTT. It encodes CASSGTSSTDTQYF.

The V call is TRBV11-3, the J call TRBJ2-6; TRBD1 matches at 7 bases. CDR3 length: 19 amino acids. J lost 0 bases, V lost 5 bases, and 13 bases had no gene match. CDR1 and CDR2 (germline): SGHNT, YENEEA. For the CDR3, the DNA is TGTGCCAGCAGCATGACCGGGACAGAGCCTCACTCTGGGGCCAACGTCCTGACTTTC. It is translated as CASSMTGTEPHSGANVLTF.

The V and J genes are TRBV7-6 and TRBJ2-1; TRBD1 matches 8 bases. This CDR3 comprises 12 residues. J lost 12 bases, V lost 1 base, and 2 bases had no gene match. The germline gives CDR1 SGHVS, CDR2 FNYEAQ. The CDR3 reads CASSLDGTGQFF. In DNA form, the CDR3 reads TGTGCCAGCAGCTTAGATGGGACAGGGCAGTTCTTC.

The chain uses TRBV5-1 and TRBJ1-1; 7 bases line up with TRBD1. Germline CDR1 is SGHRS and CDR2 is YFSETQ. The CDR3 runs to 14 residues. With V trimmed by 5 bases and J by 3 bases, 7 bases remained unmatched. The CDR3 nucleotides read TGCGCCAGCAGTCCCGGGACAGCTTACACTGAAGCTTTCTTT. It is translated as CASSPGTAYTEAFF.

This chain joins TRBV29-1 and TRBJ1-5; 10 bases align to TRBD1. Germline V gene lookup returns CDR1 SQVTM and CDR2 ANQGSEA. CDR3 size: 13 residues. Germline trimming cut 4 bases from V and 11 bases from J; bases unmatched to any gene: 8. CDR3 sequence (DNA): TGCAGCGTTGGCAGGGACAGGGGTGAGTCCCAGCATTTT. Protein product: CSVGRDRGESQHF.

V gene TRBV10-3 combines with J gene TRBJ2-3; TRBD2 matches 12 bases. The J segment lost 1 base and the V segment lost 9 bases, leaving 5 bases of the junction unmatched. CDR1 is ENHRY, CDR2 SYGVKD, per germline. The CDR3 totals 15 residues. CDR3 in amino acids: CAITTSGGRTDTQYF. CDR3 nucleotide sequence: TGTGCCATAACGACTAGCGGGGGCCGCACAGATACGCAGTATTTT.

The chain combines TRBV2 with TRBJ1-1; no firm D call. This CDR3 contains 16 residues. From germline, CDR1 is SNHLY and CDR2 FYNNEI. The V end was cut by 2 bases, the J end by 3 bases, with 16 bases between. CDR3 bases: TGTGCCAGCAGTGAAATGATGGCAATTTCTGACACTGAAGCTTTCTTT. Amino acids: CASSEMMAISDTEAFF.

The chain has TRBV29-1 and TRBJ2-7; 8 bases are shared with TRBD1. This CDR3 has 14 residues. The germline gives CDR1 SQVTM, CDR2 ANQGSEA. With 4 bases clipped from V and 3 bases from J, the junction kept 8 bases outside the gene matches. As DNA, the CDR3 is TGCAGCGTTGCCCCTGGACAGGGCGGCTACGAGCAGTACTTC. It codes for CSVAPGQGGYEQYF.